This T cell receptor beta chain comes out of a study of shared clonotypes between healthy human individuals. Of note for this clone: The sample contains more than one DNA sequence encoding this CDR3.

Losses at the gene ends were 6 bases for V and 0 bases for J; bases not matched to a gene: 5. Germline CDR1 and CDR2: KGHSH and LQKENI. CDR3 length equals 16 residues. At deep level, the assay was performed. Assay: immunoSEQ multiplex PCR; the TCRdb copy retains only in-frame clones and omits some. The data hold more than 850,000 clones, with approximately 78% observed a single time. The receptor was isolated from a man younger than 30 in good health. Some clones in this sample may be carry-over from other donors' samples. Sequenced input: memory CD4+ T cells from PBMCs. Specified subset: CD45RA-negative fraction. The chain employs TRBV18 and TRBJ2-3; TRBD2 matches 11 bases. CDR3 sequence reads: CASSPGLAGSTDTQYF. The CDR3 DNA reads TGTGCCAGCTCCCCAGGACTAGCGGGTAGCACAGATACGCAGTATTTT.